One sample yielded the 23 T cell receptor beta chains listed below, sequenced in a study of monozygotic twins with cystic fibrosis. Repertoires were generated with immunoSEQ multiplex PCR, while TCRdb's copy carries only in-frame clones and drops some. This sample has some 14,000 clones, with roughly nine tenths found just once. Sequencing was carried out using blood. These receptors all stem from a boy between 10 and 17 years old with cystic fibrosis.

The chain couples TRBV30 to TRBJ2-3; possibly TRBD2 for D (6 bases). Trimming pared 0 bases from V and 0 bases from J, leaving 10 bases between. Germline CDR1 and CDR2: GTSNPN and SVGIG (reference sequence). CDR3 length: 15 residues. CDR3: CAWSVGGSSTDTQYF. CDR3 coding DNA: TGTGCCTGGAGTGTAGGAGGGTCTAGCACAGATACGCAGTATTTT.

The CDR3 DNA follows: TGTGCCAGCAGTGAAAGGGGCCGGGAGCTGACTTACGAGCAGTACTTC. It yields the protein CASSERGRELTYEQYF. This chain uses TRBV28 with TRBJ2-7; tentative D call: TRBD2 (6 bases). Germline V gene lookup returns CDR1 MDHEN and CDR2 SYDVKM. This CDR3 has 16 residues. V was cut by 5 bases and J by 4 bases, with 21 bases left in between.

The V and J genes are TRBV5-1 and TRBJ1-6; TRBD1 matches 10 bases. Trimming took 4 bases from V and 10 from J; bases not matched to a gene: 5. Germline V gene lookup returns CDR1 SGHRS and CDR2 YFSETQ. This CDR3 region has 14 residues. The CDR3 DNA follows: TGCGCCAGCAGCCGGGACAGGGGTGAGTCACCCCTCCACTTT. It yields the protein CASSRDRGESPLHF.

The chain joins TRBV19 to TRBJ2-5; TRBD1 aligns across 9 bases. Germline-derived CDR1 and CDR2 are LNHDA and SQIVND (reference sequence). Trimming cost V 6 bases and J 2 bases; bases outside gene matches: 7. There are 15 residues in the CDR3. DNA of the CDR3: TGTGCCAGTAGCCCCGGACAGGGGAAACAAGAGACCCAGTACTTC. It specifies CASSPGQGKQETQYF.

The chain couples TRBV9 to TRBJ2-6; D gene uncertain. V gave up 0 bases and J gave up 4 bases, with 11 bases separating them. Germline-derived CDR1 and CDR2 are SGDLS and YYNGEE. The CDR3 sequence is 16 residues long. For the CDR3, the DNA is TGTGCCAGCAGCGTAGAGTCAGGCTTGGGGGCCAACGTCCTGACTTTC. It specifies CASSVESGLGANVLTF.

The chain carries TRBV5-1 and TRBJ1-1; D is perhaps TRBD1 (5 bases). V dropped 4 bases and J dropped 3 bases, with 16 bases sitting between them. Germline V gene lookup returns CDR1 SGHRS and CDR2 YFSETQ. The CDR3 is 15 residues long. The CDR3 DNA reads TGCGCCAGCAGCACAGGTAGGGGAAGGGACACTGAAGCTTTCTTT. Protein sequence: CASSTGRGRDTEAFF.

The genes are TRBV28 and TRBJ2-7; perhaps TRBD1 as D (5 bases). Germline V gives CDR1 MDHEN, CDR2 SYDVKM. Trimming cost V 6 bases and J 6 bases, with 18 bases left between them. The CDR3 covers 14 residues. CDR3 amino acids: CASSTGAGLSEQYF. For the CDR3, the DNA is TGTGCCAGCAGCACTGGGGCAGGGCTAAGCGAGCAGTACTTC.

This chain connects TRBV28 to TRBJ1-1; weak D call: TRBD1 (6 bases). Germline assignment: CDR1 MDHEN and CDR2 SYDVKM. Trimming removed 6 bases at V and 1 base at J, with 12 bases between. The CDR3 covers 14 residues. CDR3 protein: CASSSGQKNTEAFF. The DNA for the CDR3 is TGTGCCAGCAGCTCCGGACAGAAGAACACTGAAGCTTTCTTT.

In its sample, this clone was seen a few times. The chain joins TRBV10-3 to TRBJ1-1; D ambiguous. The V end lost 6 bases, the J end lost 0 bases, and 8 bases lay between the germline ends. CDR1 is ENHRY and CDR2 is SYGVKD in the germline V gene. The CDR3 has 13 amino acids. The DNA for the CDR3 is TGTGCCATCAGCGTAGGCCTGAACACTGAAGCTTTCTTT. Its protein product is CAISVGLNTEAFF.

This clone has just a few counts. The chain couples TRBV5-5 to TRBJ1-2; TRBD1 matches 8 bases. V lost 4 bases, J lost 7 bases, and 12 bases stayed unmatched. The germline V gene encodes CDR1 SGHKS and CDR2 YYEKEE (reference sequence). The CDR3 totals 15 residues. The CDR3 spells CASSIRTGQGTGYTF. The CDR3 bases are TGTGCCAGCAGCATACGAACCGGACAGGGCACTGGCTACACCTTC.

The chain combines TRBV29-1 with TRBJ2-1; D uncertain. The CDR3 spans 12 residues. V gave up 7 bases and J gave up 2 bases, with 9 bases separating them. Germline CDR1 and CDR2: SQVTM and ANQGSEA. The CDR3 nucleotides are TGCAGCGCGATGGACCCCTACAATGAGCAGTTCTTC. This translates into CSAMDPYNEQFF.

The gene calls are TRBV27 and TRBJ2-7; 8 bases align to TRBD1. The germline CDR1 and CDR2 sequences are MNHEY and SMNVEV (reference sequence). This CDR3 spans 16 amino acids. The junction had 9 bases not matched to a gene; V was cut back by 5 bases and J by 0 bases. DNA for the CDR3: TGTGCCAGCAGTCCCCCGGGACAGGACACCTCCTACGAGCAGTACTTC. This codes for CASSPPGQDTSYEQYF.

The gene calls are TRBV5-1 and TRBJ2-1; the match to TRBD2 covers 14 bases. J gave up 9 bases and V 0 bases, and 8 bases lay outside the gene matches. This CDR3 is built from 17 residues. The germline V gene has CDR1 SGHRS and CDR2 YFSETQ. The CDR3 bases are TGCGCCAGCAGCTTGGTATTGGGACTAGCGGGAGTAAGTGAGCAGTTCTTC. Amino acids: CASSLVLGLAGVSEQFF.

The chain employs TRBV15 and TRBJ1-5, with D perhaps matching TRBD1 (6 bases). Trimming took 1 base from V and 6 from J, leaving 10 bases between them. CDR1 and CDR2 (germline): LNHNV, YYDKDF (reference sequence). This CDR3 region has 14 residues. The CDR3 reads CATSRAGVVQPQHF. CDR3 bases: TGTGCCACCAGCAGAGCAGGGGTTGTTCAGCCCCAGCATTTT.

The V call is TRBV5-4, the J call TRBJ2-7; 7 nucleotides align to TRBD2. The CDR3 consists of 14 residues. The V and J ends lost 4 bases and 0 bases, in that order; junction bases with no gene match: 4. The V gene's germline CDR1 is SGHNT and CDR2 YYREEE (reference sequence). The CDR3, as DNA: TGTGCCAGCAGCCCCGGGACTACCTCCTACGAGCAGTACTTC. It yields the protein CASSPGTTSYEQYF.

The chain is built from TRBV18 and TRBJ1-1; 8 nucleotides align to TRBD1. J was trimmed by 0 bases and V by 2 bases; bases with no gene match: 8. From germline, CDR1 is KGHSH and CDR2 LQKENI. The CDR3 is 17 amino acids. Written as DNA, the CDR3 is TGTGCCAGCTCACCATCGGGACAGGTCCACATGAACACTGAAGCTTTCTTT. Encoded protein: CASSPSGQVHMNTEAFF.

The DNA of the CDR3 is TGTGCCAGCAGTTCGTCCGGGACAGGGGGCCAAGAAGCTTTCTTT. Its translation is CASSSSGTGGQEAFF. The genes are TRBV28 and TRBJ1-1; 12 bases are shared with TRBD1. With 4 bases clipped from V and 8 bases from J, the junction kept 8 bases outside the gene matches. CDR1 is MDHEN and CDR2 is SYDVKM in the germline V gene. The CDR3 runs to 15 residues.

The chain uses TRBV7-6 and TRBJ2-2; D is unclear. The length of the CDR3 is 13 residues. Trimming cost V 2 bases and J 6 bases, with 7 bases left between them. From germline, CDR1 is SGHVS and CDR2 FNYEAQ. The CDR3 protein is CASSLSAPGELFF. The CDR3 DNA reads TGTGCCAGCAGCTTATCCGCCCCCGGGGAGCTGTTTTTT.

The chain has TRBV7-2 and TRBJ2-1; 8 nucleotides line up with TRBD1. This CDR3 contains 19 residues. The trim removed 3 bases at V and 4 bases at J, leaving 17 bases unmatched. CDR1 SGHTA and CDR2 FQGNSA come from the germline V gene. The CDR3 is CASSFVSHRGQGFYNEQFF. In DNA, the CDR3 is TGTGCCAGCAGCTTTGTTTCCCACCGTGGACAGGGATTTTACAATGAGCAGTTCTTC.

The gene calls are TRBV19 and TRBJ2-3; D might be TRBD2 (6 bases). The CDR3 has 14 amino acids. Germline V CDR1 and CDR2: LNHDA, SQIVND (reference sequence). The V end lost 4 bases, the J end lost 2 bases, and 10 bases lay between the germline ends. The CDR3 loop is CASSSGTDTDTQYF. CDR3 nucleotide sequence: TGTGCCAGTAGTAGCGGGACCGACACAGATACGCAGTATTTT.

The V gene is TRBV4-1, the J gene TRBJ1-5, with 7 bases matching TRBD1. This CDR3 has 17 residues. Germline CDR1 reads MGHRA; CDR2 reads YSYEKL. Trimming took 1 base from V and 6 from J; bases not matched to a gene: 12. CDR3: CASSQGFRQGGGQPQHF. CDR3 DNA: TGCGCCAGCAGCCAAGGATTTCGGCAGGGGGGCGGTCAGCCCCAGCATTTT.

The J gene is TRBJ1-4, the V gene TRBV28, with a possible D match to TRBD1 (5 bases). The CDR3 covers 13 residues. From germline, CDR1 is MDHEN and CDR2 SYDVKM. V shed 8 bases and J shed 2 bases, with 9 bases lying between them. In DNA form, the CDR3 reads TGTGCCAGCCAGGGATCCACTAATGAAAAACTGTTTTTT. It codes for CASQGSTNEKLFF.

The chain has TRBV19 and TRBJ2-1, with D uncertain. Germline values: CDR1 LNHDA, CDR2 SQIVND (reference sequence). CDR3 size: 13 residues. Trimming stripped 4 bases from V and 3 bases from J, with 7 bases between. The chain's CDR3 is CASSTVIYNEQFF. The CDR3 region has the DNA TGTGCCAGTAGTACTGTGATCTACAATGAGCAGTTCTTC. The whole variable domain, remainder taken from reference TRBV19 and TRBJ2-1, is DGGITQSPKYLFRKEGQNVTLSCEQNLNHDAMYWYRQDPGQGLRLIYYSQIVNDFQKGDIAEGYSVSREKKESFPLTVTSAQKNPTAFYLCASSTVIYNEQFFGPGTRLTVL.